This TCR beta chain originates from a study of monozygotic twins with inflammatory bowel disease. Germline CDR1 MDHEN, CDR2 SYDVKM. This CDR3 spans 11 amino acids. TCRdb re-called the 5' RACE reads; one entry per CDR3 protein, DNA not given. This sample lists approximately 330,000 distinct CDR3 sequences; its ten largest clones have 2%. The sequence was collected from a human donor with ulcerative colitis or Crohn's disease, or a healthy co-twin of an affected twin (not recorded which). The sequenced material came from blood. The chain carries TRBV28 and TRBJ1-5. CDR3 region: CASSLRSAQHF. The whole variable domain, remainder taken from reference TRBV28 and TRBJ1-5, is DVKVTQSSRYLVKRTGEKVFLECVQDMDHENMFWYRQDPGLGLRLIYFSYDVKMKEKGDIPEGYSVSREKKERFSLILESASTNQTSMYLCASSLRSAQHFGDGTRLSIL.